These T cell receptor beta chains were read from a single sample in a study of T cell changes during pregnancy in multiple sclerosis. Sequenced by immunoSEQ multiplex PCR; TCRdb stores in-frame clones only, minus some. The repertoire has about 29,000 clones, about 88% of them found once; the top ten carry approximately 7%. The starting material was CD8+ T cells from peripheral blood mononuclear cells, obtained after pregnancy. The receptors derive from a female donor with multiple sclerosis, enrolled in a pregnancy study. Both conserved end residues are part of each CDR3. D genes are given only for firm matches. Clone size is stated in some rows and not others, as once, few, many or a class when expanded.

v_call	j_call	clone_size	d_call	cdr3_nt	cdr3_aa
TRBV4-1	TRBJ2-3	.	TRBD2	TGCGCCAGCAGCGTCGGGACTAGCGCCAACACAGATACGCAGTATTTT	CASSVGTSANTDTQYF
TRBV27	TRBJ1-1	.	.	TGTGCCAGCAGACCCCTCGTTTCGGCAGGTGAGGCTTTCTTT	CASRPLVSAGEAFF
TRBV19	TRBJ1-1	.	.	TGTGCCAGTAGATCGCAGGAGAACACTGAAGCTTTCTTT	CASRSQENTEAFF
TRBV11-3	TRBJ2-2	.	TRBD1	TGTGCCAGCAGCCCCGGGCATGACAGGGGGGCCGGGGAGCTGTTTTTT	CASSPGHDRGAGELFF
TRBV29-1	TRBJ1-1	once	.	TGCAGCGTTGAAGATGGGGGGGGTGGATACGCAGCTTTCTTT	CSVEDGGGGYAAFF
TRBV11-2	TRBJ2-7	.	TRBD1	TGTGCCAGCAGCTCGGGGACAGGGGCCTACGAGCAGTACTTC	CASSSGTGAYEQYF
TRBV5-1	TRBJ2-7	.	.	TGCGCCAGCAGCCGGGATAGGGACTTCTCCTACGAGCAGTACTTC	CASSRDRDFSYEQYF
TRBV4-2	TRBJ2-5	.	.	TGTGCCAGCAGCCAAGATGAGCTACAAGAGACCCAGTACTTC	CASSQDELQETQYF
TRBV19	TRBJ2-1	.	TRBD2	TGTGCCAGTAGTAGTACTAGCGCCAGTGAGCAGTTCTTC	CASSSTSASEQFF
TRBV6-1	TRBJ2-7	.	TRBD2	TGTGCCAGCAAAACTAGCGGGTACGAGCAGTACTTC	CASKTSGYEQYF
TRBV6-5	TRBJ2-5	.	TRBD2	TGTGCCAGCAGTTACCAGGCGCTAGCGGGAGCCGAGACCCAGTACTTC	CASSYQALAGAETQYF
TRBV18	TRBJ2-7	.	.	TGTGCCAGCTCACCACCAAACAGAGCCTACGAGCAGTACTTC	CASSPPNRAYEQYF
TRBV29-1	TRBJ1-3	.	.	TGCAGCGTTGGGGGGGGCGGAAACACCATATATTTT	CSVGGGGNTIYF
TRBV6-5	TRBJ2-5	.	.	TGTGCCAGCAGCCCCGGTCCCGAGCAGACCCAGTACTTC	CASSPGPEQTQYF
TRBV27	TRBJ2-7	once	TRBD1	TGTGCCAGCAGTCTTGGGACAGCATACGAGCAGTACTTC	CASSLGTAYEQYF
TRBV7-9	TRBJ2-1	.	TRBD2	TGTGCCAGCAGCCACCCCCCTAGCGGGAGGGCGAATGAGCAGTTCTTC	CASSHPPSGRANEQFF
TRBV30	TRBJ1-4	.	.	TGTGCCTGGAGAGACAACGACAAAAACCCCTATAATGAAAAACTGTTTTTT	CAWRDNDKNPYNEKLFF
TRBV4-1	TRBJ2-1	.	TRBD2	TGCGCCAGCAGCCGAGAAATAGCGGGACCCTACAATGAGCAGTTCTTC	CASSREIAGPYNEQFF
TRBV6-1	TRBJ2-7	.	.	TGTGCCAGCTTGGGGGGTTCCTACGAGCAGTACTTC	CASLGGSYEQYF
TRBV7-6	TRBJ1-4	.	.	TGTGCCAGCAGCGCGGGGGGGGCAGGGGAAAAACTGTTTTTT	CASSAGGAGEKLFF
TRBV19	TRBJ2-1	.	TRBD2	TGTGCCAGTAATGCCGACCCCCCGGGACTAGCGGGAGAATCTGAGCAGTTCTTC	CASNADPPGLAGESEQFF
TRBV7-9	TRBJ1-3	.	.	TGTGCCAGCAGCTCCGACAGCTCTGGAAACACCATATATTTT	CASSSDSSGNTIYF
TRBV11-2	TRBJ2-2	.	TRBD2	TGTGCCAGCAGCTTAGGAAGTAGCGGGCAGAGAACCGGGGAGCTGTTTTTT	CASSLGSSGQRTGELFF
TRBV4-3	TRBJ1-2	.	.	TGCGCCAGCAGCCAAGATAACAGGCCGAAACTCTATGGCTACACCTTC	CASSQDNRPKLYGYTF
TRBV28	TRBJ2-7	.	TRBD2	TGTGCCAGCAGTCTCCAGCGGGATTCGGCGTACGAGCAGTACTTC	CASSLQRDSAYEQYF
TRBV4-2	TRBJ2-1	.	.	TGTGCCAGCAGCCAAGGGCAGGGGTCCTACAATGAGCAGTTCTTC	CASSQGQGSYNEQFF
TRBV5-4	TRBJ2-7	few	TRBD1	TGTGCCAGCAGCTTCGGGACAGGTTCCTACGAGCAGTACTTC	CASSFGTGSYEQYF
TRBV6-5	TRBJ2-3	.	TRBD1	TGTGCCAGCAGGTCCTGGGACAGAACAGATACGCAGTATTTT	CASRSWDRTDTQYF
TRBV6-5	TRBJ2-7	.	TRBD1	TGTGCCAGCAGTTACTCCGGGACAGCCTCCTACGAGCAGTACTTC	CASSYSGTASYEQYF
TRBV7-6	TRBJ1-1	.	TRBD1	TGTGCCAGCAGCTCTGCCCCCGGACAGGGAGGGACTGAAGCTTTCTTT	CASSSAPGQGGTEAFF
TRBV4-3	TRBJ2-7	.	.	TGCGCCAGCAGCCAAGAAAGGGGCCGCTACGAGCAGTACTTC	CASSQERGRYEQYF
TRBV11-2	TRBJ2-7	.	.	TGTGCCAGCAGCATAATCAGGGTCTCCTACGAGCAGTACTTC	CASSIIRVSYEQYF
TRBV30	TRBJ2-1	.	.	TGTGCCTGGAGGGAGGTCGTGGATGAGCAGTTCTTC	CAWREVVDEQFF
TRBV5-5	TRBJ1-2	.	.	TGTGCCAGCAGCCCGTGGACGGGATACTATGGCTACACCTTC	CASSPWTGYYGYTF
TRBV6-1	TRBJ2-7	.	TRBD1	TGTGCAGCTTCAGGGACAGGGATGTACGAGCAGTACTTC	CAASGTGMYEQYF
TRBV6-6	TRBJ2-6	many	.	TGTGCCAGCAGTTACGAGGGGGCTGGGGCCAACGTCCTGACTTTC	CASSYEGAGANVLTF
TRBV7-9	TRBJ1-2	.	TRBD1	TGTGCCAGCAGCTTTGGACAGGTAAGGTATGGCTACACCTTC	CASSFGQVRYGYTF
TRBV14	TRBJ1-1	.	.	TGTGCCAGCAGCCAACGTACGAGGAACACTGAAGCTTTCTTT	CASSQRTRNTEAFF
TRBV4-3	TRBJ2-2	.	.	TGCGCCAGCAGCCAAGGAGAGGAAACCGGGGAGCTGTTTTTT	CASSQGEETGELFF
TRBV15	TRBJ2-2	.	.	TGTGCCACCAGCAGAGAACGGGGTAGTACCGGGGAGCTGTTTTTT	CATSRERGSTGELFF
TRBV2	TRBJ2-7	.	.	TGTGCCAGCAGTGTAGAGACCGCGGTGTCCTACGAGCAGTACTTC	CASSVETAVSYEQYF
TRBV19	TRBJ1-2	once	.	TGTGCCAGCGGGGTGCTATTGCAACATGGCTACACCTTC	CASGVLLQHGYTF
TRBV4-3	TRBJ2-2	.	.	TGCGCCAGCAGCAACGGCGGGTGGGCGAACACCGGGGAGCTGTTTTTT	CASSNGGWANTGELFF
TRBV7-9	TRBJ2-7	.	TRBD1	TGTGCCAGCAGCGTGGGACAGGGTGACTCCTACGAGCAGTACTTC	CASSVGQGDSYEQYF
TRBV13	TRBJ2-5	few	TRBD2	TGTGCCAGCACCGAACTGGGACTAGCGGACCAAGAGACCCAGTACTTC	CASTELGLADQETQYF
TRBV2	TRBJ2-3	.	TRBD2	TGTGCCAGCAGTACACTAGCGGGAAGCACAGATACGCAGTATTTT	CASSTLAGSTDTQYF
TRBV27	TRBJ2-6	few	TRBD1	TGTGCCAGCAGTTCATCAGGGGGCTCTGGGGCCAACGTCCTGACTTTC	CASSSSGGSGANVLTF
TRBV28	TRBJ2-3	.	TRBD2	TGTGCCAGCAAGGGGGGTCTAGCGGGAGTGACAGATACGCAGTATTTT	CASKGGLAGVTDTQYF
TRBV30	TRBJ2-2	once	.	TGTGCCTGGGAGTGGGGCGGGGAAGGGGAGCTGTTTTTT	CAWEWGGEGELFF
TRBV7-2	TRBJ1-5	once	.	TGTGCCAGCAGCTTGCGGGACGGGAGTTATAGCAATCAGCCCCAGCATTTT	CASSLRDGSYSNQPQHF